This paragraph reports one TCR beta chain. Its antigen remains unknown. Relative to the germline gene, one junction end is altered; a read error may explain this. These data originate in a study of cytomegalovirus exposure and HLA in healthy donors. Study outcomes and limitations: Most TCR sequences showed up rarely, but some public TCRs showed up in many donors. The likely origin of a cluster of highly shared sequence variants was a sequencing artifact. HLA restriction was apparent for most CMV-associated TCR beta chains in a later analysis. TCR beta V- and J-gene trimming, according to a later analysis, was linked to a missense DCLRE1C variant.

This CDR3 has 13 residues. Germline V CDR1 and CDR2: SSHAT, FNYEAQ (reference sequence). PCR used 60 Vbeta primers and 13 Jbeta primers. Only in-frame clones appear in the TCRdb table, and some are missing; sequencing was by immunoSEQ multiplex PCR. The sample contains fewer than 200,000 clones, approximately 82% of which appear only once. V is TRBV7-7 and J is TRBJ2-5; possibly TRBD2 for D (5 bases). This receptor was taken from a girl aged 2 to 9 in good health and CMV-seropositive. Sequenced sample: PBMCs. The CDR3 reads CASSLWESETQYF. The CDR3 DNA reads TGTGCTAGCAGCTTATGGGAGTCGGAGACCCAGTACTTC.